This T cell receptor beta chain emerged from a study of graft-versus-host responses after intestinal transplantation. Comments on this clone: Its antigen is unknown.

The CDR3 loop spans 14 amino acids. V was cut by 0 bases and J by 3 bases, with 5 bases left in between. Germline CDR1 reads SGHDN; CDR2 reads FVKESK. Sequencing used immunoSEQ multiplex PCR; TCRdb keeps in-frame clones, though not all of them. The sample consists of 55,000 to 80,000 clones, roughly 90% of them appearing once. Notes on the study in general: Present in recipient marrow, GvH clones included some that appeared first in ileum or blood.

The sequencing used unstimulated CD8+ T cells sorted from spleen or lymph node cells, collected before transplant. The source of this sequence is a human donor who was the organ donor for an intestinal transplant. The chain recombines TRBV14 with TRBJ2-2; D gene unclear. This CDR3 reads CASSQDSHTGELFF. CDR3 nucleotides: TGTGCCAGCAGCCAAGATAGCCACACCGGGGAGCTGTTTTTT.